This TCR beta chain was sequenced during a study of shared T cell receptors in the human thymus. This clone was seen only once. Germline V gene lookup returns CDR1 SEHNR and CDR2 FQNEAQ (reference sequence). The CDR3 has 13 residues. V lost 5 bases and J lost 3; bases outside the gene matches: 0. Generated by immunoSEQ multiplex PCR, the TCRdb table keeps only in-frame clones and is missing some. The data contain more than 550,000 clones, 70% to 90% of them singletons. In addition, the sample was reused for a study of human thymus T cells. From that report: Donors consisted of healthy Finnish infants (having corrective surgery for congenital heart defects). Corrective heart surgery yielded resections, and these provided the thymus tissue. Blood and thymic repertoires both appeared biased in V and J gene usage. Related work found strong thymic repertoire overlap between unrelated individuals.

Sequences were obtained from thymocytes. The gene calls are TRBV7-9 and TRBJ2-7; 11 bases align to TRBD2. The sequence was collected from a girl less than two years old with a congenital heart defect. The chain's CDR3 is CASSGLAGYEQYF. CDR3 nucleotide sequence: TGTGCCAGCAGCGGACTAGCGGGCTACGAGCAGTACTTC. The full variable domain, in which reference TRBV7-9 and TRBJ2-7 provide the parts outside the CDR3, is DTGVSQNPRHKITKRGQNVTFRCDPISEHNRLYWYRQTLGQGPEFLTYFQNEAQLEKSRLLSDRFSAERPKGSFSTLEIQRTEQGDSAMYLCASSGLAGYEQYFGPGTRLTVT.